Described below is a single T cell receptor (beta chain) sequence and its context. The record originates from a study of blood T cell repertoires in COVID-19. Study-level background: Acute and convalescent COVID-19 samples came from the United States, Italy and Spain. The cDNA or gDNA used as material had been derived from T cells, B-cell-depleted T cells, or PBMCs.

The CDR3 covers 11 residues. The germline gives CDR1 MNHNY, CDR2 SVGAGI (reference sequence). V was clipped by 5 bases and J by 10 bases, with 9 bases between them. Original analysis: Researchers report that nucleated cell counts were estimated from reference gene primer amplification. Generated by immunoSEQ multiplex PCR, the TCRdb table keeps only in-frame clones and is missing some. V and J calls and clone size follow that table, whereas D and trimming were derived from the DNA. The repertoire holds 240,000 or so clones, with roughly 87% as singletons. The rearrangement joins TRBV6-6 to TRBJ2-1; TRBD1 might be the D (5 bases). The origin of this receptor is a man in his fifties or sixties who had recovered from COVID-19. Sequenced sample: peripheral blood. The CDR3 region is CASSGAVEQFF. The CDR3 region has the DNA TGTGCCAGCAGTGGGGCTGTGGAGCAGTTCTTC.